This passage covers 17 T cell receptor beta chains from one sample sequenced in a study of blood T cell repertoires in COVID-19. Assay: immunoSEQ multiplex PCR; the TCRdb copy retains only in-frame clones and omits some. This sample has roughly 60,000 clones, with roughly 87% found just once. The sequenced sample was peripheral blood. The receptors shown here come from a human donor with acute or convalescent COVID-19. The donor label of this sample is uncertain.

This rearrangement joins TRBV19 to TRBJ2-5, with D perhaps TRBD2 (6 bases). From germline, CDR1 is LNHDA and CDR2 SQIVND (reference sequence). The V end was cut by 3 bases, the J end by 7 bases, with 15 bases between. CDR3 length: 14 residues. This CDR3 is CASSMAGYLGTQYF. As DNA, the CDR3 is TGTGCCAGTAGTATGGCGGGGTATCTAGGGACCCAGTACTTC. Variable domain in full (rest from reference TRBV19 and TRBJ2-5): DGGITQSPKYLFRKEGQNVTLSCEQNLNHDAMYWYRQDPGQGLRLIYYSQIVNDFQKGDIAEGYSVSREKKESFPLTVTSAQKNPTAFYLCASSMAGYLGTQYFGPGTRLLVL.

This clone was seen a handful of times. The V call is TRBV5-1, the J call TRBJ1-1, with 7 bases aligning to TRBD1. The V segment lost 0 bases and the J segment 7 bases; nucleotides outside the gene matches: 9. This CDR3 is 15 amino acids long. CDR1 is SGHRS, CDR2 YFSETQ, per germline. The CDR3 nucleotides read TGCGCCAGCAGCTTGGTGGAGGGGGCGAATAATGAAGCTTTCTTT. It yields the protein CASSLVEGANNEAFF. Full variable domain (outside the CDR3, taken from reference TRBV5-1 and TRBJ1-1): KAGVTQTPRYLIKTRGQQVTLSCSPISGHRSVSWYQQTPGQGLQFLFEYFSETQRNKGNFPGRFSGRQFSNSRSEMNVSTLELGDSALYLCASSLVEGANNEAFFGQGTRLTVV.

This clone was detected only a few times. The chain carries TRBV19 and TRBJ2-1, with 8 bases fitting TRBD2. This CDR3 has 13 amino acids. With V trimmed by 3 bases and J by 7 bases, 2 bases remained unmatched. Per germline, CDR1 LNHDA and CDR2 SQIVND (reference sequence). CDR3 sequence reads: CASSIQRENEQFF. The DNA for the CDR3 is TGTGCCAGTAGTATCCAGCGGGAGAATGAGCAGTTCTTC.

A few counts support this clone. CDR3 sequence (DNA): TGTGCCAGTAGTATTTCGGGAAATGGTGGCTACACCTTC. The encoded protein is CASSISGNGGYTF. This sequence joins TRBV19 and TRBJ1-2, with D unclear. The V end was cut by 3 bases, the J end by 7 bases, with 12 bases between. The CDR3 length is 13 residues. In germline, CDR1 is LNHDA, CDR2 SQIVND (reference sequence).

The J gene is TRBJ2-7, the V gene TRBV10-1, with a tentative D call TRBD2 (6 bases). The CDR3 has 16 residues. CDR1 is WNHNN and CDR2 is SYGVQD in the germline V gene (reference sequence). The V gene lost 7 bases and the J gene lost 3 bases, with 22 bases spanning the gap. CDR3 in amino acids: CASTRGTLRSYYEQYV. CDR3 in DNA: TGCGCCAGCACCCGAGGGACTCTCAGGAGTTACTACGAGCAGTACGTC.

The rearrangement joins TRBV28 to TRBJ2-3, with TRBD2 as a possible D gene (6 bases). The V and J ends lost 6 bases and 0 bases respectively, with 13 bases between them. Germline loops: CDR1 MDHEN, CDR2 SYDVKM. CDR3 length equals 15 residues. This chain's CDR3 is CASRVGSGSTDTQYF. The DNA of the CDR3 is TGTGCCAGCAGGGTAGGAAGCGGGAGCACAGATACGCAGTATTTT.

The chain combines TRBV7-9 with TRBJ2-2, with 8 bases that match TRBD1. Germline V gene lookup returns CDR1 SEHNR and CDR2 FQNEAQ (reference sequence). This CDR3 has 16 amino acids. V dropped 1 base and J dropped 2; count of bases not matched to a gene: 3. CDR3 residues: CASSLGRGPNTGELFF. CDR3 bases: TGTGCCAGCAGCTTAGGCAGGGGGCCAAACACCGGGGAGCTGTTTTTT.

The genes are TRBV28 and TRBJ2-1; D may be TRBD2 (7 bases). The germline V and J ends were trimmed by 4 bases and 7 bases, with 14 bases remaining between them. CDR3 size: 14 residues. The germline V gene has CDR1 MDHEN and CDR2 SYDVKM. CDR3 DNA: TGTGCCAGCAGTTCCGCCGGGGGGCGGAATGAGCAGTTCTTC. It specifies CASSSAGGRNEQFF.

This clone was detected once. V is TRBV7-8 and J is TRBJ1-4; 9 bases map to TRBD1. V was clipped by 5 bases and J by 8 bases; unmatched bases: 6. Germline V gene lookup returns CDR1 SGHVS and CDR2 FQNEAQ. This CDR3 spans 14 amino acids. CDR3 loop: CASSPRTGDEKLFF. CDR3 in DNA: TGTGCCAGCAGCCCCCGGACAGGGGACGAAAAACTGTTTTTT.

The chain joins TRBV5-4 to TRBJ2-3, with 11 positions matching TRBD1. The CDR3 has 16 residues. With 3 bases clipped from V and 4 bases from J, the junction kept 7 bases outside the gene matches. Germline V lookup: CDR1 SGHNT, CDR2 YYREEE (reference sequence). The CDR3, as DNA: TGTGCCAGCAGCTCCAGGACAGGGGGCAGGGCAGATACGCAGTATTTT. This gives the protein CASSSRTGGRADTQYF.

J is TRBJ2-1 and V is TRBV2; 10 bases match TRBD1. The V gene end was trimmed by 4 bases and the J gene end by 3 bases; junction bases not matched to a gene: 3. The germline gives CDR1 SNHLY, CDR2 FYNNEI. This CDR3 spans 15 amino acids. The CDR3 sequence is CASSGTGGGYNEQFF. The CDR3 nucleotides are TGTGCCAGCAGTGGGACAGGGGGTGGCTACAATGAGCAGTTCTTC.

The gene calls are TRBV28 and TRBJ1-5; tentatively, D is TRBD1 (6 bases). Trimming removed 8 bases at V and 1 base at J, with 15 bases between. The germline V gene has CDR1 MDHEN and CDR2 SYDVKM. There are 15 residues in the CDR3. In DNA form, the CDR3 reads TGTGCCAGCCGCTGGGGAGGGGGAAGCAATCAGCCCCAGCATTTT. Translated, it gives CASRWGGGSNQPQHF.

This chain connects TRBV6-5 to TRBJ2-1, with 7 nucleotides matching TRBD1. Germline V CDR1 and CDR2: MNHEY, SVGAGI. V lost 6 bases and J lost 5; bases outside the gene matches: 4. The CDR3 sequence is 13 residues long. CDR3 coding DNA: TGTGCCAGCAGGTACGGGACAGACAATGAGCAGTTCTTC. It encodes CASRYGTDNEQFF.

This rearrangement joins TRBV10-3 to TRBJ1-1, with 10 positions matching TRBD1. This CDR3 region has 16 residues. Germline V gene sequence: CDR1 ENHRY, CDR2 SYGVKD. Trimming removed 11 bases from V and 0 bases from J; junction bases left unmatched: 12. CDR3 region: CAASLDGQGVNTEAFF. CDR3 DNA sequence: TGTGCCGCCTCATTAGATGGACAGGGGGTGAACACTGAAGCTTTCTTT.

The chain recombines TRBV4-1 with TRBJ2-7; 12 nucleotides line up with TRBD2. J lost 4 bases, V lost 4 bases, and 14 bases had no gene match. The CDR3 loop spans 18 amino acids. Germline CDR1 is MGHRA and CDR2 is YSYEKL. As DNA, the CDR3 is TGCGCCAGCAGCCTTTTTTTGACTAGCGGGAGTTCCCATTACGAGCAGTACTTC. It yields the protein CASSLFLTSGSSHYEQYF.

The chain couples TRBV5-1 to TRBJ1-2; 7 nucleotides agree with TRBD1. This CDR3 comprises 14 residues. Germline assignment: CDR1 SGHRS and CDR2 YFSETQ. V shed 0 bases and J 2 bases; nucleotides not matched to a gene: 1. The CDR3 sequence is CASSLEGQNYGYTF. The CDR3 DNA is TGCGCCAGCAGCTTGGAGGGACAGAACTATGGCTACACCTTC.

In its sample, this clone was seen once. The chain carries TRBV10-2 and TRBJ2-7, with TRBD1 matching 7 bases. V was clipped by 8 bases and J by 7 bases; unmatched bases: 14. Germline CDR1 WSHSY, CDR2 SAAADI. This CDR3 is built from 14 residues. CDR3 bases: TGCGCCAGCGCCGAGGGACAGTGGACGAGGGAGCAGTACGTC. This gives the protein CASAEGQWTREQYV.